A selection of T cell receptor beta chains follows, all from one sample in a study of shared clonotypes between healthy human individuals. Measured with immunoSEQ multiplex PCR; TCRdb has only the in-frame clones, and not every one. The sample holds roughly 2.2 million clones, approximately 95% seen once. The sequenced sample consisted of naive CD4+ T cells from PBMCs. These receptors originate from a man younger than 30 in good health. Some clones in this sample may be carry-over from other donors' samples. The CDR3 runs from the conserved cysteine through the conserved F or W. The D gene is left open where the match is weak. Size values are once, few and many counts, or a class for expanded clones, and some rows have none.

v_call	clone_size	d_call	j_call	cdr3_aa	cdr3_nt
TRBV4-3	-	TRBD2	TRBJ2-2	CASSPGLAVRSGELFF	TGCGCCAGCAGCCCGGGACTAGCGGTGCGTTCCGGGGAGCTGTTTTTT
TRBV5-1	-	TRBD1	TRBJ2-7	CASSPDRGSGEQYF	TGCGCCAGCAGCCCGGACAGGGGATCGGGTGAGCAGTACTTC
TRBV20-1	once	-	TRBJ2-1	CSAKSYNEQFF	TGCAGTGCCAAATCCTACAATGAGCAGTTCTTC
TRBV7-3	few	-	TRBJ1-1	CASSLRQNTEAFF	TGTGCCAGCAGCTTGCGACAGAACACTGAAGCTTTCTTT
TRBV7-6	once	-	TRBJ2-3	CASSLEPGSPLVTQYF	TGTGCCAGCAGCTTAGAGCCCGGGTCGCCCCTTGTTACGCAGTATTTT
TRBV6-5	-	-	TRBJ1-2	CASIPGGGGYTF	TGTGCCAGCATCCCTGGGGGAGGTGGCTACACCTTC
TRBV5-1	-	TRBD2	TRBJ2-3	CASSFLVGGSADTQYF	TGCGCCAGCAGCTTCTTAGTCGGCGGGAGTGCAGATACGCAGTATTTT
TRBV6-1	-	TRBD1	TRBJ1-2	CASSLTGQQSYGYTF	TGTGCCAGCAGTTTGACGGGACAGCAGTCATATGGCTACACCTTC
TRBV5-1	-	-	TRBJ1-1	CASSLLARGANTEAFF	TGCGCCAGCAGCTTGCTGGCCCGGGGGGCGAACACTGAAGCTTTCTTT
TRBV14	-	TRBD1	TRBJ2-3	CASSQPGQVGDTQYF	TGTGCCAGCAGCCAACCGGGACAGGTAGGAGATACGCAGTATTTT
TRBV4-2	-	-	TRBJ2-7	CASSRRARTETYEQYF	TGTGCCAGCAGCCGCCGAGCAAGGACAGAGACCTACGAGCAGTACTTC
TRBV6-5	-	-	TRBJ2-7	CASKSQQGKNEQYF	TGTGCCAGCAAGTCCCAACAGGGTAAGAACGAGCAGTACTTC
TRBV5-1	-	TRBD2	TRBJ2-1	CASSGLAGHNEQFF	TGCGCCAGCAGCGGCCTAGCGGGACACAATGAGCAGTTCTTC
TRBV5-1	-	TRBD2	TRBJ2-3	CASSLHSGRVDTQYF	TGCGCCAGCAGCCTCCATAGCGGGAGAGTCGATACGCAGTATTTT
TRBV14	-	-	TRBJ2-3	CASSRNTDTQYF	TGTGCCAGCAGTCGAAACACAGATACGCAGTATTTT
TRBV9	once	-	TRBJ1-5	CASSVGMGDQPQHF	TGTGCCAGCAGCGTAGGGATGGGTGATCAGCCCCAGCATTTT
TRBV27	once	-	TRBJ2-2	CASSIRFPGELFF	TGTGCCAGCAGTATCCGATTCCCCGGGGAGCTGTTTTTT
TRBV18	once	TRBD1	TRBJ1-3	CASSQNVGQGTGNTIYF	TGTGCCAGCTCCCAGAACGTAGGACAGGGTACTGGAAACACCATATATTTT
TRBV2	-	-	TRBJ2-5	CASSEADRLYQETQYF	TGTGCCAGCAGTGAAGCAGACCGTCTGTACCAAGAGACCCAGTACTTC
TRBV5-4	-	-	TRBJ2-5	CASSWVGTETQYF	TGTGCCAGCAGCTGGGTCGGTACAGAGACCCAGTACTTC
TRBV9	-	TRBD2	TRBJ2-7	CASSSSGHPISISYEQYF	TGTGCCAGCAGCTCTAGCGGGCATCCAATATCTATCTCCTACGAGCAGTACTTC
TRBV5-8	once	-	TRBJ1-2	CASSSAFGKFLLGYTF	TGTGCCAGCAGCTCGGCGTTCGGGAAATTCCTTTTGGGCTACACCTTC
TRBV5-1	-	-	TRBJ1-3	CASSISGTSGNTIYF	TGCGCCAGCAGCATATCCGGGACATCCGGAAACACCATATATTTT
TRBV6-4	-	TRBD2	TRBJ2-1	CASTIGLAGLPGSDEQFF	TGTGCCAGCACCATTGGACTAGCGGGTCTACCGGGGTCAGATGAGCAGTTCTTC
TRBV10-3	once	-	TRBJ1-2	CAFSTGIYNYGYTF	TGTGCCTTCTCTACGGGCATTTATAACTATGGCTACACCTTC
TRBV2	-	-	TRBJ2-3	CASSEGFFGGPPDTQYF	TGTGCCAGCAGTGAAGGGTTCTTTGGCGGTCCCCCAGATACGCAGTATTTT
TRBV6-4	-	TRBD1	TRBJ1-1	CASSVRQGSTEAFF	TGTGCCAGCAGTGTGAGACAGGGAAGCACTGAAGCTTTCTTT
TRBV7-3	-	TRBD2	TRBJ2-3	CASSLAGVADTQYF	TGTGCCAGCAGCTTAGCGGGAGTGGCAGATACGCAGTATTTT
TRBV5-6	-	TRBD2	TRBJ2-7	CASSLLAGSYGNEQYF	TGTGCCAGCAGCTTACTAGCGGGGAGTTATGGGAACGAGCAGTACTTC
TRBV6-1	-	-	TRBJ2-7	CASSGLGGRNEQYF	TGTGCCAGCAGTGGTCTCGGGGGAAGGAACGAGCAGTACTTC
TRBV14	once	TRBD2	TRBJ2-3	CASSQGTSGRISTDTQYF	TGTGCCAGCAGCCAAGGGACTAGCGGGAGGATTAGCACAGATACGCAGTATTTT
TRBV7-3	once	TRBD1	TRBJ1-2	CASSLGGTVAGYTF	TGTGCCAGCAGCTTAGGGGGGACAGTCGCTGGCTACACCTTC
TRBV5-4	-	TRBD2	TRBJ2-2	CASSFLAGITGELFF	TGTGCCAGCAGCTTCTTAGCGGGTATAACCGGGGAGCTGTTTTTT
TRBV5-4	few	TRBD2	TRBJ2-2	CASSLRSAGLTGELFF	TGTGCCAGCAGCTTGCGTTCAGCGGGACTCACCGGGGAGCTGTTTTTT
TRBV6-1	-	-	TRBJ1-3	CASSVARLSGNTIYF	TGTGCCAGCAGTGTAGCCAGGCTCTCTGGAAACACCATATATTTT
TRBV11-1	once	-	TRBJ2-7	CASSTRDTGSYEQYF	TGTGCCAGCAGCACCCGGGACACTGGCTCCTACGAGCAGTACTTC
TRBV10-3	-	TRBD2	TRBJ2-1	CAISESTSGRNHEQFF	TGTGCCATCAGTGAGTCGACTAGCGGGAGAAACCATGAGCAGTTCTTC
TRBV11-3	-	TRBD1	TRBJ2-2	CASSYTGGLNTGELFF	TGTGCCAGCAGCTATACAGGGGGCCTGAACACCGGGGAGCTGTTTTTT
TRBV19	-	TRBD2	TRBJ2-4	CASSIQLAGGYIQYF	TGTGCCAGTAGTATTCAACTAGCGGGAGGCTACATTCAGTACTTC
TRBV5-1	-	-	TRBJ1-4	CASSLTIRTTNEKLFF	TGCGCCAGCAGCTTGACTATCAGGACAACTAATGAAAAACTGTTTTTT
TRBV16	-	TRBD1	TRBJ2-7	CASSNGPGQSPEQYF	TGTGCCAGCAGCAACGGACCGGGACAGAGTCCTGAGCAGTACTTC
TRBV9	-	TRBD1	TRBJ2-1	CASSVARGQGWNEQFF	TGTGCCAGCAGCGTAGCACGGGGACAGGGGTGGAATGAGCAGTTCTTC
TRBV7-6	-	-	TRBJ1-1	CASSSIRLKVNTEAFF	TGTGCCAGCAGCTCTATCCGCCTCAAGGTGAACACTGAAGCTTTCTTT
TRBV4-3	-	TRBD2	TRBJ2-2	CASSPGTSVMGPGELFF	TGCGCCAGCAGCCCGGGGACTAGCGTGATGGGGCCCGGGGAGCTGTTTTTT
TRBV2	-	TRBD1	TRBJ1-2	CASRRQGMDYGYTF	TGTGCCAGCAGAAGACAGGGGATGGACTATGGCTACACCTTC
TRBV6-1	-	TRBD1	TRBJ1-2	CASSVDRVPTF	TGTGCCAGCAGTGTGGACAGGGTTCCCACCTTC
TRBV2	-	TRBD1	TRBJ2-5	CASRDRGETQYF	TGTGCCAGCAGGGACAGGGGTGAGACCCAGTACTTC
TRBV28	-	-	TRBJ1-4	CASSLGPMATNEKLFF	TGTGCCAGCAGTCTGGGCCCGATGGCAACTAATGAAAAACTGTTTTTT
TRBV7-2	-	-	TRBJ2-2	CASSPPTYATGELFF	TGTGCCAGCAGCCCCCCGACCTATGCCACCGGGGAGCTGTTTTTT
TRBV5-6	once	TRBD1	TRBJ1-2	CASSRRQGSNYGYTF	TGTGCCAGCAGCAGAAGACAGGGCTCCAACTATGGCTACACCTTC